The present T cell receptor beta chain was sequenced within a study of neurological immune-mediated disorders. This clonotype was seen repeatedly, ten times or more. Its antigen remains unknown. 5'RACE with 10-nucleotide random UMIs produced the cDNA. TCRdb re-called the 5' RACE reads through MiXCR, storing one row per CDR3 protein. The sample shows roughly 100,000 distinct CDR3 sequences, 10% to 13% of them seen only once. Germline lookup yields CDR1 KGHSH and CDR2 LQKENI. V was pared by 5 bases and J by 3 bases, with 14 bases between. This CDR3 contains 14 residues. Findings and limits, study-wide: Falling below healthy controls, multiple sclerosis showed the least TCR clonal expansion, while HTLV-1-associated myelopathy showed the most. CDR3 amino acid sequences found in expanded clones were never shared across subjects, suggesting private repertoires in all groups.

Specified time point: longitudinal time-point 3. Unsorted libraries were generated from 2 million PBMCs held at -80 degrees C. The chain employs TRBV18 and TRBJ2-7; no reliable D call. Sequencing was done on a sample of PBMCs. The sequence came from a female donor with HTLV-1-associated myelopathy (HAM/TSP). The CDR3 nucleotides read TGTGCCAGCTCATTCGACAAGTCCGGCTACGAGCAGTACTTC. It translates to CASSFDKSGYEQYF. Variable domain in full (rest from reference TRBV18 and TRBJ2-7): NAGVMQNPRHLVRRRGQEARLRCSPMKGHSHVYWYRQLPEEGLKFMVYLQKENIIDESGMPKERFSAEFPKEGPSILRIQQVVRGDSAAYFCASSFDKSGYEQYFGPGTRLTVT.